One TCR beta chain is described in this entry. This PCR relied on a set of 60 Vbeta primers and 13 Jbeta primers. The repertoire was sequenced with immunoSEQ multiplex PCR; TCRdb's copy has only in-frame clones and lacks some. The profile shows roughly 160,000 clones, 65% to 85% of them singletons. The data stem from a study of cytomegalovirus exposure and HLA in healthy donors. This CDR3 region has 19 residues. The V end was cut by 0 bases, the J end by 2 bases, with 23 bases between. From germline, CDR1 is MGHRA and CDR2 YSYEKL. Source material: PBMCs. This chain uses TRBV4-1 with TRBJ2-7; TRBD1 is a possible D gene (6 bases). The source of this sequence is a boy aged 2 to 10 in good health and CMV-seronegative. CDR3 region: CASSQDLGYKGGSPYEQYF. In DNA, the CDR3 is TGCGCCAGCAGCCAAGATCTCGGGTATAAAGGGGGATCCCCCTACGAGCAGTACTTC.